The 11 T cell receptor beta chains listed next were all sequenced from one sample in a study of blood T cell repertoires in COVID-19. TCRdb's copy holds only in-frame clones and misses some; the assay was immunoSEQ multiplex PCR. This table has roughly 20,000 clones, 77% appearing once. Sequenced: peripheral blood. The receptor set was obtained from a man in his sixties or seventies with COVID-19, enrolled during active disease.

The V and J genes are TRBV28 and TRBJ2-7, with D perhaps TRBD1 (5 bases). The CDR3 totals 12 residues. V gave up 6 bases and J gave up 2 bases, with 8 bases separating them. CDR1 and CDR2 (germline): MDHEN, SYDVKM. DNA of the CDR3: TGTGCCAGCAGGAGGACACCCTACGAGCAGTACTTC. It specifies CASRRTPYEQYF.

This clone was recorded a few times. This chain connects TRBV13 to TRBJ1-2, with D possibly matching TRBD1 (5 bases). The CDR3 is made up of 17 amino acids. Germline-derived CDR1 and CDR2 are PRHDT and FYEKMQ (reference sequence). Deletions cut 5 bases from V and 5 bases from J, with 24 bases between. This CDR3 is CASSRSYLDSDTYGYTF. CDR3 DNA sequence: TGTGCCAGCAGCCGCTCCTACCTCGACAGTGATACGTATGGCTACACCTTC.

The genes are TRBV7-9 and TRBJ2-7, with 7 bases that match TRBD1. CDR3 length equals 15 residues. Germline values: CDR1 SEHNR, CDR2 FQNEAQ (reference sequence). The V and J ends lost 4 bases and 2 bases, in that order; junction bases with no gene match: 8. DNA of the CDR3: TGTGCCAGCAGCTCTGACAGGGTAGGGACCTACGAGCAGTACTTC. This codes for CASSSDRVGTYEQYF.

V gene TRBV5-8 combines with J gene TRBJ1-3, with 7 bases aligning to TRBD1. Germline CDR1 reads SGHTS; CDR2 reads YDEGEE. The CDR3 length is 14 residues. The junction had 9 bases not matched to a gene; V was cut back by 4 bases and J by 8 bases. The CDR3 DNA is TGTGCCAGCAGCCGAACGGGACAGTCGGACACCATATATTTT. It specifies CASSRTGQSDTIYF. The variable domain in full, with the rest retrieved from reference TRBV5-8 and TRBJ1-3, is EAGVTQSPTHLIKTRGQQATLRCSPISGHTSVYWYQQALGLGLQFLLWYDEGEERNRGNFPPRFSGRQFPNYSSELNVNALELEDSALYLCASSRTGQSDTIYFGEGSWLTVV.

The genes are TRBV18 and TRBJ1-1; D is ambiguous. Germline V lookup: CDR1 KGHSH, CDR2 LQKENI. The CDR3 contains 13 residues. V shed 8 bases and J shed 0 bases, with 10 bases lying between them. This chain's CDR3 is CASLGGMNTEAFF. The CDR3 DNA reads TGTGCCAGCCTGGGAGGCATGAACACTGAAGCTTTCTTT. Full variable domain (remainder filled in from reference TRBV18 and TRBJ1-1): NAGVMQNPRHLVRRRGQEARLRCSPMKGHSHVYWYRQLPEEGLKFMVYLQKENIIDESGMPKERFSAEFPKEGPSILRIQQVVRGDSAAYFCASLGGMNTEAFFGQGTRLTVV.

The V and J genes are TRBV5-4 and TRBJ1-1, with a tentative D call TRBD1 (5 bases). Between the trimmed V and J ends, which lost 4 bases and 4 bases, there was a span of 11 bases. The CDR3 totals 13 residues. In germline, CDR1 is SGHNT, CDR2 YYREEE (reference sequence). DNA of the CDR3: TGTGCCAGCAGCCTACGGGGGAGCACTGAAGCTTTCTTT. It codes for CASSLRGSTEAFF. Together with reference TRBV5-4 and TRBJ1-1, the CDR3 gives the full variable domain: ETGVTQSPTHLIKTRGQQVTLRCSSQSGHNTVSWYQQALGQGPQFIFQYYREEENGRGNFPPRFSGLQFPNYSSELNVNALELDDSALYLCASSLRGSTEAFFGQGTRLTVV.

The chain couples TRBV7-3 to TRBJ2-5; perhaps TRBD2 as D (5 bases). CDR3 size: 15 residues. V dropped 1 base and J dropped 1 base, with 10 bases sitting between them. From germline, CDR1 is SGHTA and CDR2 FQGTGA. Written as DNA, the CDR3 is TGTGCCAGCAGCTTAAGACACGGGATCCAAGAGACCCAGTACTTC. It codes for CASSLRHGIQETQYF.

The chain combines TRBV4-3 with TRBJ2-2; D perhaps matches TRBD1 (6 bases). The V and J ends lost 0 bases and 7 bases respectively, with 9 bases between them. The CDR3 is 14 residues long. Germline CDR1 and CDR2: LGHNA and YSLEER. The CDR3 loop reads CASSQERGIGELFF. In DNA form, the CDR3 reads TGCGCCAGCAGCCAAGAGAGGGGGATCGGGGAGCTGTTTTTT.

Details on this clone: This may arise from a read error, as a much more abundant clone is one base away. The chain carries TRBV12-3 or TRBV12-4 and TRBJ2-1; the D gene is possibly TRBD2 (7 bases). The CDR3 has 12 residues. CDR3 loop: CVSSWGGYEQFF. The CDR3 DNA reads TGTGTCAGCAGCTGGGGGGGCTATGAGCAGTTCTTC.

The chain carries TRBV18 and TRBJ1-1; tentatively, D is TRBD1 (5 bases). V shed 5 bases and J shed 5 bases, with 9 bases lying between them. The length of the CDR3 is 12 residues. Germline V gene sequence: CDR1 KGHSH, CDR2 LQKENI. This chain's CDR3 is CASSIRETEAFF. The CDR3 DNA sequence: TGTGCCAGCTCAATCAGGGAAACTGAAGCTTTCTTT.

The V and J genes are TRBV20-1 and TRBJ2-7; 9 bases are a match to TRBD2. Looked up from germline, CDR1 is DFQATT and CDR2 is SNEGSKA (reference sequence). V lost 6 bases to trimming and J lost 6 bases; unmatched junction nucleotides: 12. This CDR3 contains 14 residues. CDR3 sequence (DNA): TGCAGTGCAAGTCGGGCGGGAGGGCCTTCCGAGCAGTACTTC. Amino acids: CSASRAGGPSEQYF.